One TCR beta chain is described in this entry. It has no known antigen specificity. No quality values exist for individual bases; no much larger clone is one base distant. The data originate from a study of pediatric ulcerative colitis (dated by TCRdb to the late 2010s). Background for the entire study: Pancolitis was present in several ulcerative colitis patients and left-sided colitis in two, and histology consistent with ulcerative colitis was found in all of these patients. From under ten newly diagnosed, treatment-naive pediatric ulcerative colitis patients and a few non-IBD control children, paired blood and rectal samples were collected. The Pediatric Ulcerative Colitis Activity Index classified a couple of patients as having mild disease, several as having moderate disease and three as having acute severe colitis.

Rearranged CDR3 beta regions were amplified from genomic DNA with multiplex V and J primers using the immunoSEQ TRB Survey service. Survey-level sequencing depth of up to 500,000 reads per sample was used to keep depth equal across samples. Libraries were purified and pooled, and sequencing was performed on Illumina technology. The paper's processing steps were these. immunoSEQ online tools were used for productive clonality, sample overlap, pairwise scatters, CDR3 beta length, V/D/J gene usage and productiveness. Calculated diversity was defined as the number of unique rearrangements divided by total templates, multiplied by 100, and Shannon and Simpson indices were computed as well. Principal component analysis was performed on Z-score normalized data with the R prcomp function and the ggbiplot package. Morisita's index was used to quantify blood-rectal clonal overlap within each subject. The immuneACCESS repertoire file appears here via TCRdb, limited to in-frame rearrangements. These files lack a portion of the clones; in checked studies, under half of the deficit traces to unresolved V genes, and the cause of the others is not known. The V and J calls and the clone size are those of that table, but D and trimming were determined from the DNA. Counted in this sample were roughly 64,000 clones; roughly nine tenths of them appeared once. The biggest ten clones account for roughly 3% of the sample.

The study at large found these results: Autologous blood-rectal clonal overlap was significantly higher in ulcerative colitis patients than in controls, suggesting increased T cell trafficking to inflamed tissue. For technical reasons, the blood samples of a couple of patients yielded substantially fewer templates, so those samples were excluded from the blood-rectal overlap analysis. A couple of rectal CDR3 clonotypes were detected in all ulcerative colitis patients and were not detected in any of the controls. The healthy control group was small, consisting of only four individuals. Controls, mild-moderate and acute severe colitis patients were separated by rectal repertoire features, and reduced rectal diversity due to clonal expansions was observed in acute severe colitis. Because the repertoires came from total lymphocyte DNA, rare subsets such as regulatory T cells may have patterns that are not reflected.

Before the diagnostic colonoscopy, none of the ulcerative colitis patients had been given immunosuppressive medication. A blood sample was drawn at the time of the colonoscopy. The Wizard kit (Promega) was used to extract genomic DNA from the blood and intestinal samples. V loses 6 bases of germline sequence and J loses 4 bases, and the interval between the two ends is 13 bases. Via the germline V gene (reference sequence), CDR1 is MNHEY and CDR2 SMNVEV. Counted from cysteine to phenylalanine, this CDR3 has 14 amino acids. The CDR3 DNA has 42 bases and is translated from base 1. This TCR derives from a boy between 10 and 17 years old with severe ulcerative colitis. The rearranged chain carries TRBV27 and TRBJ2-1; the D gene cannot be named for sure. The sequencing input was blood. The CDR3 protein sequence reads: CASSGDGVYNEQFF. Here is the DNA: TGTGCCAGCAGCGGAGATGGGGTTTACAATGAGCAGTTCTTC.